A single sample gave rise to the 15 T cell receptor beta chains below, sequenced in a study of blood T cell repertoires in COVID-19. TCRdb's table, derived via immunoSEQ multiplex PCR, lists solely in-frame clones and lacks some. This sample has under 150,000 clones, with roughly 89% found just once. The sequenced sample consisted of peripheral blood. The receptor source for this set is a man aged 50-60 years with active or convalescent COVID-19.

This clone appeared a single time. The chain carries TRBV27 and TRBJ2-7; 8 bases are a match to TRBD2. J gave up 3 bases and V 5 bases, and 3 bases lay outside the gene matches. CDR1 is MNHEY and CDR2 is SMNVEV in the germline V gene (reference sequence). There are 13 residues in the CDR3. The CDR3 sequence: CASSPGGSYEQYF. The CDR3 DNA is TGTGCCAGCAGTCCGGGGGGGAGCTACGAGCAGTACTTC.

The rearrangement links TRBV4-1 to TRBJ1-6, with 7 nucleotides matching TRBD1. With 3 bases clipped from V and 4 bases from J, the junction kept 12 bases outside the gene matches. The CDR3 covers 18 residues. Germline V gives CDR1 MGHRA, CDR2 YSYEKL. In DNA, the CDR3 is TGCGCCAGCAGCCAGGCAGATAGTGGGACAGCGTATAATTCACCCCTCCACTTT. Its translation: CASSQADSGTAYNSPLHF.

This rearrangement joins TRBV4-2 to TRBJ2-2; D unresolved. Germline V gives CDR1 LGHNA, CDR2 YNFKEQ. Trimming pared 2 bases from V and 0 bases from J, leaving 16 bases between. The CDR3 runs to 18 residues. The CDR3 sequence is CASSQPALRIANTGELFF. CDR3 coding DNA: TGTGCCAGCAGCCAACCTGCACTAAGGATCGCGAACACCGGGGAGCTGTTTTTT.

This chain connects TRBV28 to TRBJ2-5; 8 bases are a match to TRBD1. Unmatched junction bases numbered 7, after V lost 3 bases and J lost 4 bases. Germline V gene data show CDR1 as MDHEN and CDR2 as SYDVKM. The CDR3 consists of 15 residues. The CDR3 protein is CASSFPTGGTETQYF. The CDR3 DNA reads as TGTGCCAGCAGTTTCCCTACAGGGGGTACAGAGACCCAGTACTTC.

The V and J genes are TRBV7-2 and TRBJ1-3; D gene unclear. This CDR3 is built from 14 residues. Germline CDR1 reads SGHTA; CDR2 reads FQGNSA. Trimming cost V 5 bases and J 0 bases, with 8 bases left between them. In DNA form, the CDR3 reads TGTGCCAGCAGCCGCGGCTACTCTGGAAACACCATATATTTT. Its protein is CASSRGYSGNTIYF.

J is TRBJ1-5 and V is TRBV7-2; 7 nucleotides agree with TRBD1. The germline gives CDR1 SGHTA, CDR2 FQGNSA. J gave up 2 bases and V 2 bases, and 6 bases lay outside the gene matches. The CDR3 has 16 amino acids. The DNA of the CDR3 is TGTGCCAGCAGCTTATTCGAGGGGGCTGGCAATCAGCCCCAGCATTTT. Amino acids: CASSLFEGAGNQPQHF.

The chain couples TRBV9 to TRBJ2-3; D might be TRBD1 (5 bases). V was pared by 3 bases and J by 4 bases, with 12 bases between. The CDR3 contains 14 residues. Germline CDR1 SGDLS, CDR2 YYNGEE. CDR3 nucleotides: TGTGCCAGCAGCGCACGGACGACAGCAGATACGCAGTATTTT. Translation gives CASSARTTADTQYF.

The chain carries TRBV30 and TRBJ1-1; D is unresolved. The CDR3 extends over 12 amino acids. The V gene's germline CDR1 is GTSNPN and CDR2 SVGIG (reference sequence). Between the trimmed V and J ends, which lost 5 bases and 2 bases, there was a span of 9 bases. The CDR3 reads CAWAGTNTEAFF. The CDR3 DNA follows: TGTGCCTGGGCGGGAACAAACACTGAAGCTTTCTTT.

V usage is TRBV3-1 (or the pseudogene TRBV3-2) and J usage is TRBJ1-3; 7 positions agree with TRBD1. Germline CDR1 and CDR2: LGHDT and YNNKEL (reference sequence). J was trimmed by 4 bases and V by 6 bases; bases with no gene match: 9. The CDR3 covers 15 residues. CDR3 DNA: TGTGCCAGCAGGAAAGCTACAGGGGTCGGAAACACCATATATTTT. Amino acids: CASRKATGVGNTIYF.

In this sample, this clone turned up a few times. The chain is built from TRBV4-2 and TRBJ1-5, with 7 nucleotides matching TRBD1. The CDR3 sequence is 15 residues long. CDR1 LGHNA and CDR2 YNFKEQ come from the germline V gene. The V segment lost 4 bases and the J segment 4 bases; nucleotides outside the gene matches: 7. The CDR3 DNA reads as TGTGCCAGCAGCCTTACAACAGGGGTGAATCAGCCCCAGCATTTT. Translated, it gives CASSLTTGVNQPQHF.

This chain connects TRBV29-1 to TRBJ1-2, with D possibly TRBD1 on 5 matching bases. This CDR3 spans 11 amino acids. Per the germline V gene, CDR1 is SQVTM and CDR2 is ANQGSEA. Trimming left V 2 bases short and J 4 bases short, with 5 bases between. The DNA of the CDR3 is TGCAGCGTTGAAAGGGGCTATGGCTACACCTTC. Translation: CSVERGYGYTF.

The chain carries TRBV5-8 and TRBJ1-2; D gene unclear. CDR3 length: 14 residues. CDR1 and CDR2 (germline): SGHTS, YDEGEE. The V and J ends lost 0 bases and 2 bases respectively, with 8 bases between them. Here the CDR3 DNA reads TGTGCCAGCAGCTTGGCTGGCAGAAACTATGGCTACACCTTC. Translation: CASSLAGRNYGYTF.

The DNA of the CDR3 is TGTGCCAGCAGTTTTACAACAGGGGGGGAGTCACCCCTCCACTTT. As protein: CASSFTTGGESPLHF. V and J are TRBV28 and TRBJ1-6; TRBD1 agrees at 8 bases. Germline V lookup: CDR1 MDHEN, CDR2 SYDVKM. This CDR3 has 15 amino acids. V was clipped by 3 bases and J by 10 bases; unmatched bases: 8.

The rearrangement uses TRBV24-1 and TRBJ2-3, with D perhaps TRBD2 (6 bases). V was clipped by 0 bases and J by 3 bases, with 15 bases between them. CDR3 size: 17 residues. Germline assignment: CDR1 KGHDR and CDR2 SFDVKD. CDR3 coding DNA: TGTGCCACCAGTGATTTGCTCCGGGAGATCTATACAGATACGCAGTATTTT. Translation: CATSDLLREIYTDTQYF.

A single count supports this clone. The chain combines TRBV28 with TRBJ1-2, with 9 nucleotides matching TRBD1. The CDR3 covers 14 residues. The germline V gene encodes CDR1 MDHEN and CDR2 SYDVKM. V lost 5 bases to trimming and J lost 3 bases; unmatched junction nucleotides: 4. Here the CDR3 reads CASSPWDRDYGYTF. CDR3 in DNA: TGTGCCAGCAGTCCTTGGGACAGGGACTATGGCTACACCTTC.